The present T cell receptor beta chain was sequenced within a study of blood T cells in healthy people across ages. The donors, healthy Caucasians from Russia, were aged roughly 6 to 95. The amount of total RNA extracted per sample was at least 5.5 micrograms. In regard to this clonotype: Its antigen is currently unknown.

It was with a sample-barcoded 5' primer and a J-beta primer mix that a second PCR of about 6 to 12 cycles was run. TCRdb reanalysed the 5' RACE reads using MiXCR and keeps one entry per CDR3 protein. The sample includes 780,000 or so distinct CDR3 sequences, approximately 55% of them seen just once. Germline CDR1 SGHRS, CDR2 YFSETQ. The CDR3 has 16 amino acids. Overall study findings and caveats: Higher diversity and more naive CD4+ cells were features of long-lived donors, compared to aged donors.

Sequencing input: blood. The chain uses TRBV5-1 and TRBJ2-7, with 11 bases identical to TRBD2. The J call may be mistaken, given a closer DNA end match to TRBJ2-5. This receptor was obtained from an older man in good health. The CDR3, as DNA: TGCGCCAGCAGCTTGGAGCTAGCGGGAGGCCCCGAGACCCAGTACTTC. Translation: CASSLELAGGPETQYF.